This T cell receptor (beta chain) was recovered during a study of Tregs in tolerant kidney transplant recipients. On this clone itself: As yet, its antigen is unknown.

Study-wide results and caveats: Tolerant patients' donor-specific Tregs expanded beyond overall Tregs, suggesting antigen-driven growth. Biological reproducibility was not directly addressed in this study.

The data were produced by immunoSEQ multiplex PCR, yet TCRdb's version contains in-frame clones alone and is incomplete. This sample yields around 9,800 clones, of which about 93% are seen a single time; about 5.8% belongs to the top ten. Germline V gene sequence: CDR1 KGHSH, CDR2 LQKENI. CDR3 length: 14 residues. Germline trimming cut 6 bases from V and 5 bases from J; bases unmatched to any gene: 6. This TCR derives from a human patient who received a combined kidney and bone marrow transplant. The sequences come from Tregs from blood cultured with allogeneic cells, collected before the transplant. This sequence joins TRBV18 and TRBJ2-3; 9 positions match TRBD2. CDR3 sequence: CASSGGGALDTQYF. Here the CDR3 DNA reads TGTGCCAGCTCTGGCGGGGGGGCCTTAGATACGCAGTATTTT.